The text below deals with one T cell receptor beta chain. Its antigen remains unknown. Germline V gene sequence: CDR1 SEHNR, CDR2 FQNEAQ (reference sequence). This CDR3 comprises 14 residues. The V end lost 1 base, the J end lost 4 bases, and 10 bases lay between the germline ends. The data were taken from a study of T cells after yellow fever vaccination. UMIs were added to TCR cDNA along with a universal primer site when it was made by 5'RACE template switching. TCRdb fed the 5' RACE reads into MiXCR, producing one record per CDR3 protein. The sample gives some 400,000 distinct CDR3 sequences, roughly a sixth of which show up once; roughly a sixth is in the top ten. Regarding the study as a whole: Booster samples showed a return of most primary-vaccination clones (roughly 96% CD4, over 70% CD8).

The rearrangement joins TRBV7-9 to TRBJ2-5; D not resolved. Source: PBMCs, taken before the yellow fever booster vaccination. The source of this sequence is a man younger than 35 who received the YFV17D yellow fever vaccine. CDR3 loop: CASSLDEFAETQYF. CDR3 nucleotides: TGTGCCAGCAGCTTAGACGAGTTCGCAGAGACCCAGTACTTC.